The 30 T cell receptor beta chains listed next were all sequenced from one sample in a study of control samples from healthy donors and cancer patients. Assay: immunoSEQ multiplex PCR; the TCRdb copy retains only in-frame clones and omits some. Among approximately 93,000 clones listed, roughly 91% were seen once. Sequencing was carried out using PBMCs. The receptors derive from a woman aged 50 to 65 with colorectal cancer.

This chain joins TRBV10-2 and TRBJ2-2; 9 nucleotides line up with TRBD1. CDR1 WSHSY and CDR2 SAAADI come from the germline V gene. Unmatched junction bases numbered 5, after V lost 5 bases and J lost 7 bases. The CDR3 length is 14 residues. CDR3 amino acids: CASSRGQGIGELFF. CDR3 DNA sequence: TGCGCCAGCAGTCGGGGACAGGGAATCGGGGAGCTGTTTTTT.

This sequence joins TRBV7-3 and TRBJ1-5; 7 bases are shared with TRBD1. Germline CDR1 is SGHTA and CDR2 is FQGTGA. V was clipped by 6 bases and J by 7 bases; unmatched bases: 6. The CDR3 loop spans 13 amino acids. Here the CDR3 DNA reads TGTGCCAGCAGACTACAGGGGAGACAGCCCCAGCATTTT. It yields the protein CASRLQGRQPQHF.

This chain uses TRBV27 with TRBJ1-5; 9 bases are a match to TRBD1. CDR1 is MNHEY, CDR2 SMNVEV, per germline (reference sequence). Trimming at V came to 3 bases and at J to 4 bases, leaving 4 bases not matched to a gene. The CDR3 is made up of 15 amino acids. The CDR3: CASSFLGQGNQPQHF. The CDR3 region has the DNA TGTGCCAGCAGTTTCCTAGGACAGGGGAATCAGCCCCAGCATTTT.

The V gene is TRBV6-2 or TRBV6-3, the J gene TRBJ1-5; D gene unclear. The CDR3 extends over 14 amino acids. Looked up from germline, CDR1 is MNHEY and CDR2 is SVGEGT. Deletions cut 0 bases from V and 1 base from J, with 4 bases between. The CDR3 coding sequence is TGTGCCAGCAGTTACTCGGTCAGCAATCAGCCCCAGCATTTT. Its translation: CASSYSVSNQPQHF.

This clone was picked up one time. The rearrangement joins TRBV5-1 to TRBJ1-1; maybe TRBD1 (5 bases). V was shortened by 5 bases and J by 3 bases, with 11 bases between the two germline ends. Germline loops: CDR1 SGHRS, CDR2 YFSETQ. The CDR3 sequence is 13 residues long. The CDR3 coding sequence is TGCGCCAGCAGATACGGCAGGGACACTGAAGCTTTCTTT. It yields the protein CASRYGRDTEAFF.

The CDR3 DNA follows: TGCGCCAGCAGCTTGGTAGGGACAGGGGGCGGTGAGCAGTTCTTC. Translation gives CASSLVGTGGGEQFF. This chain links TRBV5-1 with TRBJ2-1, with TRBD1 matching over 12 bases. The CDR3 spans 15 residues. Trimming cost V 0 bases and J 9 bases; bases outside gene matches: 4. Germline CDR1 and CDR2: SGHRS and YFSETQ.

The chain uses TRBV5-1 and TRBJ1-2, with D tentatively TRBD1 (6 bases). This CDR3 region has 13 residues. CDR1 is SGHRS and CDR2 is YFSETQ in the germline V gene. The V end was cut by 0 bases, the J end by 4 bases, with 7 bases between. The DNA of the CDR3 is TGCGCCAGCAGCTTGGGGGACACCTATGGCTACACCTTC. This sequence encodes CASSLGDTYGYTF.

The gene calls are TRBV6-5 and TRBJ1-3; D unclear. This CDR3 has 16 amino acids. The germline gives CDR1 MNHEY, CDR2 SVGAGI. Trimming removed 0 bases from V and 0 bases from J, with 9 bases in between. CDR3 region: CASSYSNSFSGNTIYF. In DNA, the CDR3 is TGTGCCAGCAGTTACTCAAATTCCTTCTCTGGAAACACCATATATTTT.

A single count supports this clone. The chain joins TRBV30 to TRBJ1-6; D call uncertain. The CDR3 is 17 residues long. The germline CDR1 and CDR2 sequences are GTSNPN and SVGIG (reference sequence). Trimming cost V 0 bases and J 0 bases, with 12 bases left between them. The CDR3 DNA sequence: TGTGCCTGGAGTGTCCGACCGGTGAGCTCCTATAATTCACCCCTCCACTTT. Translated, it gives CAWSVRPVSSYNSPLHF.

V usage is TRBV28 and J usage is TRBJ2-7, with D perhaps TRBD1 (7 bases). Germline CDR1 MDHEN, CDR2 SYDVKM. This CDR3 comprises 14 residues. V was clipped by 5 bases and J by 1 base, with 12 bases between them. Here the CDR3 reads CASSQGGKSYEQYV. CDR3 sequence (DNA): TGTGCCAGCAGTCAGGGGGGTAAATCCTACGAGCAGTACGTC.

The V and J genes are TRBV5-5 and TRBJ2-6, with D hard to call. CDR1 is SGHKS and CDR2 is YYEKEE in the germline V gene (reference sequence). V was trimmed by 1 base and J by 0 bases, leaving 11 bases between them. The CDR3 is 17 residues long. The CDR3 protein is CASSLYGTFSGANVLTF. The CDR3 bases are TGTGCCAGCAGCTTGTACGGAACCTTCTCTGGGGCCAACGTCCTGACTTTC.

V usage is TRBV3-1 (or the pseudogene TRBV3-2) and J usage is TRBJ2-5; D remains ambiguous. Germline V gives CDR1 LGHDT, CDR2 YNNKEL (reference sequence). The CDR3 covers 14 residues. The V end was cut by 1 base, the J end by 2 bases, with 8 bases between. The CDR3 sequence is CASSQVRGQETQYF. The CDR3 DNA follows: TGTGCCAGCAGCCAAGTTCGCGGACAAGAGACCCAGTACTTC.

This chain uses TRBV19 with TRBJ2-3; 7 bases agree with TRBD1. V shed 6 bases and J 4 bases; nucleotides not matched to a gene: 7. The CDR3 length is 14 residues. Per germline, CDR1 LNHDA and CDR2 SQIVND (reference sequence). CDR3 in DNA: TGTGCCAGTAGAGATAGGGGGCGTGCAGATACGCAGTATTTT. It encodes CASRDRGRADTQYF.

The genes are TRBV24-1 and TRBJ2-2, with 9 bases that match TRBD2. The CDR3 runs 16 residues. In germline, CDR1 is KGHDR, CDR2 SFDVKD. V trimming: 6 bases; J trimming: 4 bases; junction bases outside the gene matches: 8. In nucleotides, the CDR3 is TGTGCCACCAGTCCTAAGCGGGGGGCAAGCACCGGGGAGCTGTTTTTT. Its protein is CATSPKRGASTGELFF.

This chain uses TRBV6-2 or TRBV6-3 with TRBJ2-5; the D gene could be TRBD1 or TRBD2 (5 bases each). The CDR3 runs 16 residues. The V gene lost 6 bases and the J gene lost 0 bases, with 17 bases spanning the gap. From germline, CDR1 is MNHEY and CDR2 SVGEGT. The CDR3 protein is CASSTRDGRYQETQYF. The CDR3 DNA reads TGTGCCAGCAGCACCCGGGACGGGCGGTACCAAGAGACCCAGTACTTC.

The CDR3 is CASSQTKTQYF. DNA of the CDR3: TGTGCCAGCAGCCAAACCAAGACCCAGTACTTC. The V gene is TRBV3-1 (or the pseudogene TRBV3-2), the J gene TRBJ2-5, with no clear D. The CDR3 extends over 11 amino acids. Germline V lookup: CDR1 LGHDT, CDR2 YNNKEL (reference sequence). Trimming cost V 2 bases and J 6 bases, with 4 bases left between them.

V is TRBV3-1 (or the pseudogene TRBV3-2) and J is TRBJ1-1; D is perhaps TRBD1 (6 bases). The CDR3 spans 13 residues. CDR1 and CDR2 from the germline V gene are LGHDT and YNNKEL (reference sequence). Trimming pared 4 bases from V and 11 bases from J, leaving 17 bases between. The CDR3 DNA is TGTGCCAGCAGCCGTGGACAGCCGCGTGGGGCTTTCTTT. Translating gives CASSRGQPRGAFF.

The rearrangement joins TRBV6-4 to TRBJ1-1, with no clear D. The CDR3 extends over 13 amino acids. The germline CDR1 and CDR2 sequences are MRHNA and SNTAGT. V was cut by 5 bases and J by 1 base, with 8 bases left in between. CDR3 nucleotides: TGTGCCAGCAGTTACAGAACGAACACTGAAGCTTTCTTT. Protein sequence: CASSYRTNTEAFF.

This CDR3 is CASSLAQRNEQFF. CDR3 coding DNA: TGTGCCAGCAGTTTAGCCCAAAGAAATGAGCAGTTCTTC. This chain uses TRBV28 with TRBJ2-1; no definite D call. CDR1 MDHEN and CDR2 SYDVKM come from the germline V gene. Deletions cut 2 bases from V and 7 bases from J, with 9 bases between. This CDR3 is built from 13 residues.

In its sample, this clone was seen a few times. This chain uses TRBV10-3 with TRBJ2-2, with D possibly TRBD2 on 6 matching bases. The ends were cut back, 8 bases at V and 2 bases at J, with 12 bases in the middle. Per the germline V gene, CDR1 is ENHRY and CDR2 is SYGVKD. CDR3 size: 14 residues. In DNA, the CDR3 is TGTGCCATCGGACGGGACTTAAACACCGGGGAGCTGTTTTTT. Residues: CAIGRDLNTGELFF.

There are a few counts of this clone. The rearrangement links TRBV3-1 (or the pseudogene TRBV3-2) to TRBJ2-1, with 8 bases lining up with TRBD1. Germline CDR1 and CDR2: LGHDT and YNNKEL (reference sequence). V lost 4 bases, J lost 15 bases, and 11 bases stayed unmatched. CDR3 length equals 13 residues. CDR3 in amino acids: CASSPEQGDTRFF. CDR3 nucleotide sequence: TGTGCCAGCAGCCCCGAACAGGGGGACACTCGGTTCTTC.

This clone was detected only once. The rearrangement uses TRBV7-3 and TRBJ1-1; 9 bases align to TRBD1. From germline, CDR1 is SGHTA and CDR2 FQGTGA. J lost 2 bases, V lost 5 bases, and 3 bases had no gene match. This CDR3 is 14 amino acids long. The chain's CDR3 is CASSPGQGNTEAFF. The CDR3 nucleotides read TGTGCCAGCAGCCCGGGACAGGGTAACACTGAAGCTTTCTTT.

This clone was observed a few times. The chain carries TRBV4-1 and TRBJ2-1; either TRBD1 or TRBD2 may fit D (5 bases each). Trimming left V 6 bases short and J 5 bases short, with 17 bases between. The V gene's germline CDR1 is MGHRA and CDR2 YSYEKL. The CDR3 is 15 residues long. The CDR3 nucleotides are TGCGCCAGCAGTGGGGGTATCACACGGGACAATGAGCAGTTCTTC. Residues: CASSGGITRDNEQFF.

The chain has TRBV3-1 (or the pseudogene TRBV3-2) and TRBJ1-2; D call uncertain. The CDR3 has 14 amino acids. CDR1 is LGHDT and CDR2 is YNNKEL in the germline V gene (reference sequence). The V gene lost 0 bases and the J gene lost 7 bases, with 12 bases spanning the gap. The CDR3 sequence is CASSQDRVIIGYTF. The CDR3, as DNA: TGTGCCAGCAGCCAAGATAGGGTGATTATTGGCTACACCTTC.

The chain employs TRBV11-3 and TRBJ2-2; 7 positions match TRBD1. Unmatched junction bases numbered 6, after V lost 5 bases and J lost 6 bases. CDR1 is SGHNT, CDR2 YENEEA, per germline. This CDR3 comprises 14 residues. CDR3 protein: CASSRTGDAGELFF. Here the CDR3 DNA reads TGTGCCAGCAGCCGAACAGGGGACGCCGGGGAGCTGTTTTTT.

V is TRBV30 and J is TRBJ1-2, with a weak D call TRBD1 (5 bases). Germline lookup yields CDR1 GTSNPN and CDR2 SVGIG (reference sequence). This CDR3 has 14 residues. V lost 0 bases and J lost 8, with 16 bases in between. The CDR3 here is CAWSVPQGRGGYTF. CDR3 in DNA: TGTGCCTGGAGTGTACCCCAGGGCCGGGGGGGCTACACCTTC.

The rearrangement joins TRBV24-1 to TRBJ2-5; D not resolved. The ends were cut back, 3 bases at V and 1 base at J, with 11 bases in the middle. This CDR3 has 15 amino acids. From germline, CDR1 is KGHDR and CDR2 SFDVKD. As DNA, the CDR3 is TGTGCCACCAGTGATACGACCCGGGCCCAAGAGACCCAGTACTTC. It yields the protein CATSDTTRAQETQYF.

The genes are TRBV20-1 and TRBJ1-6, with D perhaps matching TRBD1 (6 bases). The germline CDR1 and CDR2 sequences are DFQATT and SNEGSKA (reference sequence). CDR3 length: 13 residues. Trimming stripped 3 bases from V and 10 bases from J, with 13 bases between. CDR3 sequence reads: CSASAQGGSPLHF. Written as DNA, the CDR3 is TGCAGTGCTAGTGCACAGGGAGGGTCACCCCTCCACTTT.

This clone has only one observation. The chain combines TRBV12-5 with TRBJ2-3; D gene uncertain. Trimming left V 3 bases short and J 6 bases short, with 10 bases between. CDR1 and CDR2 (germline): LGHNT, FRNRAP. This CDR3 contains 13 residues. The CDR3 nucleotides are TGTGCTAGTGGTTTCCTGCAGAGGGATACGCAGTATTTT. Translating it yields CASGFLQRDTQYF.

This rearrangement joins TRBV6-4 to TRBJ1-1; D perhaps matches TRBD1 (5 bases). CDR3 length: 15 residues. Trimming pared 4 bases from V and 0 bases from J, leaving 12 bases between. Looked up from germline, CDR1 is MRHNA and CDR2 is SNTAGT. The chain's CDR3 is CASSGLKGMNTEAFF. CDR3 in DNA: TGTGCCAGCAGTGGGCTTAAGGGGATGAACACTGAAGCTTTCTTT.